This TCR beta chain was profiled in a study of blood T cells in healthy people across ages. The CDR3 is made up of 13 amino acids. The germline CDR1 and CDR2 sequences are MNHEY and SVGEGT. Deletions cut 7 bases from V and 1 base from J, with 9 bases between. Together with a sample-barcoded 5' primer, a J-beta primer mix was included in a second PCR lasting about 7 to 11 cycles. TCRdb redid the calling of the 5' RACE reads with MiXCR, one entry per CDR3 protein. The sample holds fewer than 2,000,000 distinct CDR3 sequences, about two fifths seen once. This clonotype was counted between two and nine times.

This chain links TRBV6-2 or TRBV6-3 with TRBJ2-3, with D unclear. The sequence came from a human donor in good health. Sequencing was performed on blood. The CDR3: CASTWAGTDTQYF. The CDR3 DNA is TGTGCCAGCACGTGGGCCGGCACAGATACGCAGTATTTT.